This paragraph reports one T cell receptor (beta chain). From germline, CDR1 is LNHDA and CDR2 SQIVND (reference sequence). The CDR3 loop spans 16 amino acids. V lost 2 bases to trimming and J lost 5 bases; unmatched junction nucleotides: 7. This specimen comes from a study of blood T cell repertoires in COVID-19. Overall study: Acute and convalescent COVID-19 samples came from the United States, Italy and Spain.

Authors' analysis steps: From reference gene primer amplification, estimates of nucleated cell counts were derived. Profiling relied on immunoSEQ multiplex PCR, and the TCRdb table lists in-frame clones only, not all of them. From that table come the V and J calls and clone size; the DNA was used to work out D and trimming. The sample includes fewer than 250,000 clones, 88% seen only once; the top ten take approximately 4.5%. This sequence originates from a human donor in a cohort sampled during active COVID-19. Sequencing was performed on peripheral blood. The chain carries TRBV19 and TRBJ1-2; 11 nucleotides align to TRBD1. DNA for the CDR3: TGTGCCAGTAGTATAAGCTATGGGACAGGGGGATATGGCTACACCTTC. Its translation is CASSISYGTGGYGYTF.